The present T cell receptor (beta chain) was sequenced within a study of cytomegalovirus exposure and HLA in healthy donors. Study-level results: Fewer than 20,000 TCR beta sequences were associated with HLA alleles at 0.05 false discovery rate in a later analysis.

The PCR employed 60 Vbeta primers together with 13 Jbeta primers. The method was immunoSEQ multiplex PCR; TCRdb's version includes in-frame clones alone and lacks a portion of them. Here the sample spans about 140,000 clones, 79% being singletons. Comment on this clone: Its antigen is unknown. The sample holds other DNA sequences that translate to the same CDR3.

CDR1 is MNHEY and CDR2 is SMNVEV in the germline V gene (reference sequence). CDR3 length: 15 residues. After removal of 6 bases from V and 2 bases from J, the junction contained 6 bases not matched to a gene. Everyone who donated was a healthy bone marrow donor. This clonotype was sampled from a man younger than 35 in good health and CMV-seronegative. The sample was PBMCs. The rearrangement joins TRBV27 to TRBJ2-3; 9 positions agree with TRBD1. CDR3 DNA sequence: TGTGCCAGCAGACGACAGGGGGGATACACAGATACGCAGTATTTT. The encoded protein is CASRRQGGYTDTQYF.